This T cell receptor (beta chain) was recovered during a study of blood T cell repertoires in COVID-19. Overall study context: Samples taken during acute and convalescent COVID-19 were collected in the United States, Italy and Spain. From T cells, B-cell-depleted T cells, or PBMCs came the material, which was cDNA or gDNA.

The germline V gene has CDR1 SEHNR and CDR2 FQNEAQ (reference sequence). The CDR3 consists of 15 residues. J was trimmed by 1 base and V by 5 bases; bases with no gene match: 6. As originally analysed: Amplification of reference gene primers was used by the study to estimate nucleated cell counts. Clones were read by immunoSEQ multiplex PCR, and TCRdb kept only the in-frame ones, dropping some. The V and J calls and clone size come from that table; D and trimming were worked out from the DNA. The table lists hundreds of thousands of clones, 80% to 90% of them singletons. The TCR sequence derives from a woman in her forties or fifties who had recovered from COVID-19. This chain joins TRBV7-9 and TRBJ2-3, with 7 bases aligning to TRBD1. The sequenced sample consisted of peripheral blood. The CDR3 DNA is TGTGCCAGCAGCCCGGACAGGAGACGCACAGATACGCAGTATTTT. This translates into CASSPDRRRTDTQYF.